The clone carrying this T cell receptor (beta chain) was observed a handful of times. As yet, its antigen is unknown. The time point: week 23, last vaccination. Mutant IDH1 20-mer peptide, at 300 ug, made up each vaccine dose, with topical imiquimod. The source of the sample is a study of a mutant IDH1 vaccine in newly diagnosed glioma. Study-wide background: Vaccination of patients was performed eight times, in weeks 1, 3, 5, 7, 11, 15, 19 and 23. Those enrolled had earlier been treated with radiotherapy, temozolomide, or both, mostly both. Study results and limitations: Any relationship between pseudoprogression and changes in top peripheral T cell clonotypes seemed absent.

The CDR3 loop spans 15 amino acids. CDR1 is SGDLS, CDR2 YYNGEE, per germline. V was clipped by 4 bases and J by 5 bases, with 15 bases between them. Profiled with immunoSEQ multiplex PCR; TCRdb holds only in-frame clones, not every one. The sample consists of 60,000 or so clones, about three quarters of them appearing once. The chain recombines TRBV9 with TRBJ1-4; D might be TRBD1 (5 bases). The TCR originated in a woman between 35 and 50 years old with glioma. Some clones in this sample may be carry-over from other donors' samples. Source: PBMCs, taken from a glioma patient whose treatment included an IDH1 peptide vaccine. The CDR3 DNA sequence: TGTGCCAGCAGCTTCCGGGACGGAGAGAATGAAAAACTGTTTTTT. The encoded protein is CASSFRDGENEKLFF.